This is a list of T cell receptor beta chains from one sample in a study of shared clonotypes between healthy human individuals. TCRdb keeps only in-frame clones here, not all; method: immunoSEQ multiplex PCR. The data contain around 2,000,000 clones, around 96% of them singletons. The sample consisted of naive CD8+ T cells sorted from blood. These receptors originate from a man between 18 and 35 years old in good health. Both conserved end residues are part of each CDR3. A D gene is named only where the DNA matches it firmly. Clone sizes are given selectively: once, few, many, or a class where the clone is expanded.

v_gene: TRBV11-2
j_gene: TRBJ1-2
abundance: -
d_gene: -
CDR3aa: CASSPKGIGARSYGYTF
CDR3nt: TGTGCCAGCAGCCCAAAGGGTATCGGGGCGCGGTCCTATGGCTACACCTTC

v_gene: TRBV4-1
j_gene: TRBJ2-3
abundance: once
d_gene: TRBD2
CDR3aa: CASSPLAGPDTQYF
CDR3nt: TGCGCCAGCAGTCCACTAGCGGGGCCAGATACGCAGTATTTT

v_gene: TRBV7-8
j_gene: TRBJ2-3
abundance: once
d_gene: TRBD2
CDR3aa: CASSQLAASTDTQYF
CDR3nt: TGTGCCAGCAGCCAACTAGCGGCGAGCACAGATACGCAGTATTTT

v_gene: TRBV7-6
j_gene: TRBJ2-2
abundance: once
d_gene: -
CDR3aa: CASSHTTGELFF
CDR3nt: TGTGCCAGCAGCCATACAACCGGGGAGCTGTTTTTT

v_gene: TRBV4-1
j_gene: TRBJ1-2
abundance: once
d_gene: TRBD1
CDR3aa: CASSAGQDGYGYTF
CDR3nt: TGCGCCAGCAGCGCGGGACAGGATGGGTATGGCTACACCTTC

v_gene: TRBV30
j_gene: TRBJ1-1
abundance: -
d_gene: -
CDR3aa: CAWSEGGTEAFF
CDR3nt: TGTGCCTGGAGTGAGGGGGGAACTGAAGCTTTCTTT

v_gene: TRBV4-1
j_gene: TRBJ2-2
abundance: -
d_gene: TRBD2
CDR3aa: CASSQDLLAGATNTGELFF
CDR3nt: TGCGCCAGCAGCCAAGATCTCCTAGCGGGCGCCACGAACACCGGGGAGCTGTTTTTT

v_gene: TRBV2
j_gene: TRBJ2-3
abundance: -
d_gene: -
CDR3aa: CASSEAADSTDTQYF
CDR3nt: TGTGCCAGCAGTGAAGCGGCGGATTCCACAGATACGCAGTATTTT

v_gene: TRBV9
j_gene: TRBJ2-7
abundance: -
d_gene: -
CDR3aa: CASSAGPHYEQYF
CDR3nt: TGTGCCAGCAGCGCGGGACCGCACTACGAGCAGTACTTC

v_gene: TRBV4-3
j_gene: TRBJ2-1
abundance: -
d_gene: -
CDR3aa: CASSQDRGRPFQFF
CDR3nt: TGCGCCAGCAGCCAAGATCGAGGGAGACCCTTTCAGTTCTTC

v_gene: TRBV4-1
j_gene: TRBJ2-3
abundance: -
d_gene: TRBD2
CDR3aa: CASSPSSGGPDTQYF
CDR3nt: TGCGCCAGCAGCCCGTCTAGCGGGGGGCCGGATACGCAGTATTTT

v_gene: TRBV4-1
j_gene: TRBJ2-7
abundance: -
d_gene: TRBD1
CDR3aa: CASSQGTGDEQYF
CDR3nt: TGCGCCAGCAGCCAAGGGACAGGGGACGAGCAGTACTTC

v_gene: TRBV5-4
j_gene: TRBJ1-4
abundance: -
d_gene: -
CDR3aa: CASSSQTPEELFF
CDR3nt: TGTGCCAGCAGTTCTCAGACACCTGAGGAACTGTTTTTT

v_gene: TRBV19
j_gene: TRBJ1-1
abundance: once
d_gene: TRBD1
CDR3aa: CASSQGGTGTTEAFF
CDR3nt: TGTGCCAGTAGTCAGGGGGGGACAGGGACCACTGAAGCTTTCTTT

v_gene: TRBV5-6
j_gene: TRBJ2-5
abundance: -
d_gene: -
CDR3aa: CASSLGREYQETQYF
CDR3nt: TGTGCCAGCAGCTTGGGCAGAGAGTACCAAGAGACCCAGTACTTC

v_gene: TRBV11-2
j_gene: TRBJ2-7
abundance: -
d_gene: -
CDR3aa: CASSLNLGSSYEQYF
CDR3nt: TGTGCCAGCAGCTTAAATCTGGGGAGCTCCTACGAGCAGTACTTC

v_gene: TRBV19
j_gene: TRBJ2-7
abundance: -
d_gene: TRBD1
CDR3aa: CASSMAPGTGVFF
CDR3nt: TGTGCCAGTAGTATGGCCCCCGGGACAGGGGTCTTCTTC

v_gene: TRBV30
j_gene: TRBJ1-6
abundance: -
d_gene: -
CDR3aa: CAWSPYSPGNYNSPLHF
CDR3nt: TGTGCCTGGAGCCCCTACTCCCCGGGGAACTATAATTCACCCCTCCACTTT

v_gene: TRBV7-9
j_gene: TRBJ2-5
abundance: -
d_gene: TRBD1
CDR3aa: CASSPTGFGETQYF
CDR3nt: TGTGCCAGCAGCCCGACAGGGTTCGGGGAGACCCAGTACTTC

v_gene: TRBV27
j_gene: TRBJ2-7
abundance: -
d_gene: -
CDR3aa: CASSFQQGGSEQYF
CDR3nt: TGTGCCAGCAGTTTTCAACAGGGTGGTTCCGAGCAGTACTTC

v_gene: TRBV7-2
j_gene: TRBJ1-4
abundance: -
d_gene: -
CDR3aa: CASSRGPATNEKLFF
CDR3nt: TGTGCCAGCAGCCGAGGACCTGCAACTAATGAAAAACTGTTTTTT

v_gene: TRBV30
j_gene: TRBJ1-6
abundance: -
d_gene: -
CDR3aa: CAWATSTGHYNSPLHF
CDR3nt: TGTGCCTGGGCAACCTCGACGGGACACTATAATTCACCCCTCCACTTT

v_gene: TRBV28
j_gene: TRBJ1-1
abundance: once
d_gene: -
CDR3aa: CASSLGGGTEAFF
CDR3nt: TGTGCCAGCAGTTTAGGCGGGGGGACTGAAGCTTTCTTT

v_gene: TRBV28
j_gene: TRBJ2-3
abundance: -
d_gene: -
CDR3aa: CGASSTDTQYF
CDR3nt: TGTGGAGCTAGCAGCACAGATACGCAGTATTTT

v_gene: TRBV10-3
j_gene: TRBJ2-7
abundance: -
d_gene: TRBD2
CDR3aa: CAISEPPGLSHEQYF
CDR3nt: TGTGCCATCAGTGAGCCCCCGGGACTATCCCACGAGCAGTACTTC

v_gene: TRBV7-9
j_gene: TRBJ2-1
abundance: -
d_gene: -
CDR3aa: CASSLVGGQSYEQFF
CDR3nt: TGTGCCAGCAGCTTAGTGGGCGGACAGTCCTATGAGCAGTTCTTC

v_gene: TRBV7-9
j_gene: TRBJ2-7
abundance: once
d_gene: -
CDR3aa: CASSPKGPNGAYEQYF
CDR3nt: TGTGCCAGCAGCCCGAAGGGCCCCAACGGGGCCTACGAGCAGTACTTC

v_gene: TRBV2
j_gene: TRBJ2-3
abundance: -
d_gene: TRBD2
CDR3aa: CATAAGGSTDTQYF
CDR3nt: TGTGCCACGGCGGCGGGGGGGAGCACAGATACGCAGTATTTT

v_gene: TRBV9
j_gene: TRBJ1-1
abundance: once
d_gene: -
CDR3aa: CASSPWAPTGAEAFF
CDR3nt: TGTGCCAGCAGCCCTTGGGCCCCGACCGGCGCTGAAGCTTTCTTT

v_gene: TRBV28
j_gene: TRBJ2-6
abundance: -
d_gene: -
CDR3aa: CASTYEEGRLSSGADVLTF
CDR3nt: TGTGCCAGCACCTACGAGGAGGGACGTCTCAGCTCTGGGGCCGACGTCCTGACTTTC

v_gene: TRBV7-6
j_gene: TRBJ2-7
abundance: -
d_gene: TRBD2
CDR3aa: CASSPRLAGLSSYEQYF
CDR3nt: TGTGCCAGCAGCCCGCGACTAGCGGGGTTAAGCTCCTACGAGCAGTACTTC

v_gene: TRBV25-1
j_gene: TRBJ1-2
abundance: -
d_gene: TRBD1
CDR3aa: CASRSSTGGKDGYTF
CDR3nt: TGTGCCAGCCGAAGTTCGACAGGGGGGAAGGATGGCTACACCTTC

v_gene: TRBV30
j_gene: TRBJ1-2
abundance: -
d_gene: -
CDR3aa: CAWSAGQLYGYTF
CDR3nt: TGTGCCTGGAGTGCCGGACAACTCTATGGCTACACCTTC

v_gene: TRBV7-9
j_gene: TRBJ1-5
abundance: -
d_gene: TRBD1
CDR3aa: CASSLTERGRNQPQHF
CDR3nt: TGTGCCAGCAGCCTAACGGAGAGGGGGCGCAATCAGCCCCAGCATTTT

v_gene: TRBV11-2
j_gene: TRBJ2-7
abundance: -
d_gene: TRBD1
CDR3aa: CASLEWAQGAYEQYF
CDR3nt: TGTGCCAGCTTGGAGTGGGCACAGGGGGCATACGAGCAGTACTTC

v_gene: TRBV6-1
j_gene: TRBJ1-4
abundance: -
d_gene: -
CDR3aa: CASSKTTEKLFF
CDR3nt: TGTGCCAGCAGCAAGACAACTGAAAAACTGTTTTTT

v_gene: TRBV5-1
j_gene: TRBJ1-1
abundance: -
d_gene: -
CDR3aa: CASSLALGMNTEAFF
CDR3nt: TGCGCCAGCAGCTTGGCCTTGGGGATGAACACTGAAGCTTTCTTT

v_gene: TRBV28
j_gene: TRBJ2-3
abundance: -
d_gene: TRBD1
CDR3aa: CASTDREDTQYF
CDR3nt: TGTGCCAGCACGGACAGGGAAGATACGCAGTATTTT

v_gene: TRBV5-1
j_gene: TRBJ1-2
abundance: -
d_gene: -
CDR3aa: CASSSNAGGYTF
CDR3nt: TGCGCCAGCAGTTCAAACGCGGGTGGCTACACCTTC

v_gene: TRBV5-1
j_gene: TRBJ2-1
abundance: -
d_gene: TRBD2
CDR3aa: CASSLFGLAGEYNEQFF
CDR3nt: TGCGCCAGCAGCTTGTTCGGACTAGCGGGCGAATACAATGAGCAGTTCTTC